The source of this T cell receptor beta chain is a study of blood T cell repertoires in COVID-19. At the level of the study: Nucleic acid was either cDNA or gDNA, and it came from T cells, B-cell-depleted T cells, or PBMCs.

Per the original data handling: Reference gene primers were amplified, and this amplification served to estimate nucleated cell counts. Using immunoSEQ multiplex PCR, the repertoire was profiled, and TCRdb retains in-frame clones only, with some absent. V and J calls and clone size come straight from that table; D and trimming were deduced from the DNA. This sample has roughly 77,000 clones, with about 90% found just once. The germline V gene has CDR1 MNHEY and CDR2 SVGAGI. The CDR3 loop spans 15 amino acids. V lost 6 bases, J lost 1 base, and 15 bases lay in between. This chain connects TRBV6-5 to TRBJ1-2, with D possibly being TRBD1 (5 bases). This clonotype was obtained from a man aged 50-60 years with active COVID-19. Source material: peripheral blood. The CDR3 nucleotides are TGTGCCAGCAGAACCGAAACAGGTGTTAACTATGGCTACACCTTC. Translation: CASRTETGVNYGYTF.